These 25 T cell receptor beta chains share one sample of origin, sequenced in a study of blood T cell repertoires in COVID-19. Assay: immunoSEQ multiplex PCR; the TCRdb copy retains only in-frame clones and omits some. The sample includes under 150,000 clones, about three quarters of them seen just once. Sequencing used peripheral blood. The receptors were sampled from a woman between 45 and 60 years old with active or convalescent COVID-19.

The chain is built from TRBV19 and TRBJ2-2, with D possibly TRBD2 on 7 matching bases. The CDR3 runs to 16 residues. Per the germline V gene, CDR1 is LNHDA and CDR2 is SQIVND (reference sequence). V lost 8 bases to trimming and J lost 2 bases, with 18 bases between them. The CDR3 sequence: CASWEGVSENTGELFF. The CDR3 DNA is TGTGCCAGTTGGGAGGGGGTTTCCGAAAACACCGGGGAGCTGTTTTTT.

The V gene is TRBV5-1, the J gene TRBJ2-5; 11 nucleotides align to TRBD2. The CDR3 length is 16 residues. The germline V gene has CDR1 SGHRS and CDR2 YFSETQ. Trimming at V came to 4 bases and at J to 2 bases, leaving 7 bases not matched to a gene. This CDR3 reads CASSPPLAGGQETQYF. The CDR3 DNA reads as TGCGCCAGCAGCCCACCCCTAGCGGGGGGACAAGAGACCCAGTACTTC.

The chain is built from TRBV7-6 and TRBJ2-2; TRBD1 is a possible D gene (6 bases). The V and J ends lost 2 bases and 3 bases respectively, with 13 bases between them. Germline V lookup: CDR1 SGHVS, CDR2 FNYEAQ. This CDR3 has 16 residues. CDR3 residues: CASSLSVGADTGELFF. DNA of the CDR3: TGTGCCAGCAGCTTATCAGTGGGGGCCGACACCGGGGAGCTGTTTTTT.

The J gene is TRBJ1-1, the V gene TRBV2; 8 nucleotides match TRBD1. The CDR3 is made up of 14 amino acids. The germline CDR1 and CDR2 sequences are SNHLY and FYNNEI. Unmatched junction bases numbered 3, after V lost 6 bases and J lost 0 bases. CDR3 nucleotide sequence: TGTGCCAGCAGGACAGGGGATTTGAACACTGAAGCTTTCTTT. It is translated as CASRTGDLNTEAFF.

The chain carries TRBV9 and TRBJ1-4, with 12 nucleotides matching TRBD1. The V segment lost 4 bases and the J segment 8 bases; nucleotides outside the gene matches: 6. CDR1 and CDR2 from the germline V gene are SGDLS and YYNGEE. The CDR3 covers 15 residues. CDR3 sequence: CASSPRDRGQEKLFF. The CDR3 bases are TGTGCCAGCAGCCCCCGGGACAGGGGGCAAGAAAAACTGTTTTTT.

The chain joins TRBV7-9 to TRBJ1-4; TRBD1 agrees at 7 bases. The J segment lost 0 bases and the V segment lost 1 base, leaving 5 bases of the junction unmatched. The germline V gene encodes CDR1 SEHNR and CDR2 FQNEAQ (reference sequence). The CDR3 sequence is 17 residues long. The CDR3 loop reads CASSLGGGRTTNEKLFF. DNA for the CDR3: TGTGCCAGCAGCTTAGGAGGGGGCCGAACAACTAATGAAAAACTGTTTTTT.

V gene TRBV30 combines with J gene TRBJ2-3; weak D call: TRBD2 (5 bases). This CDR3 is 13 amino acids long. Per the germline V gene, CDR1 is GTSNPN and CDR2 is SVGIG (reference sequence). CDR3 loop: CASYRGSTDTQYF. The CDR3 DNA reads TGTGCATCCTACCGGGGTAGCACAGATACGCAGTATTTT.

The V call is TRBV11-3, the J call TRBJ1-1; no reliable D call. Germline loops: CDR1 SGHNT, CDR2 YENEEA. There are 15 residues in the CDR3. V lost 0 bases and J 2 bases, leaving 10 bases between the germline ends. This chain's CDR3 is CASSLEAGSNTEAFF. DNA for the CDR3: TGTGCCAGCAGCTTAGAAGCAGGATCTAACACTGAAGCTTTCTTT.

The rearrangement joins TRBV12-3 or TRBV12-4 to TRBJ2-3, with D perhaps TRBD1 (5 bases). Trimming shortened V by 6 bases and J by 2 bases, and 6 bases separated the two germline ends. The CDR3 consists of 12 residues. The CDR3 sequence is CASRGPTDTQYF. The CDR3 DNA follows: TGTGCCAGCAGGGGGCCCACAGATACGCAGTATTTT.

The chain combines TRBV14 with TRBJ1-1; D perhaps matches TRBD1 (6 bases). This CDR3 contains 18 residues. Trimming took off 4 bases at V and 5 bases at J, with 26 bases between the two ends. CDR1 and CDR2 (germline): SGHDN, FVKESK. The CDR3 DNA is TGTGCCAGCAGCCCACGAGGGGCAGGGGTTATCCGGGAAACTGAAGCTTTCTTT. This codes for CASSPRGAGVIRETEAFF.

The chain uses TRBV5-1 and TRBJ2-7; 7 nucleotides align to TRBD2. J lost 4 bases, V lost 6 bases, and 4 bases had no gene match. The CDR3 spans 12 residues. CDR1 is SGHRS, CDR2 YFSETQ, per germline. The CDR3 coding sequence is TGCGCCAGCACTAGCGGTACTTACGAGCAGTACTTC. Protein product: CASTSGTYEQYF. The full variable domain, completed using reference TRBV5-1 and TRBJ2-7, is KAGVTQTPRYLIKTRGQQVTLSCSPISGHRSVSWYQQTPGQGLQFLFEYFSETQRNKGNFPGRFSGRQFSNSRSEMNVSTLELGDSALYLCASTSGTYEQYFGPGTRLTVT.

The chain uses TRBV11-3 and TRBJ1-1, with no clear D. V was cut by 4 bases and J by 4 bases, with 13 bases left in between. CDR1 and CDR2 (germline): SGHNT, YENEEA. The CDR3 extends over 14 amino acids. CDR3 nucleotides: TGTGCCAGCAGCTCCGGGGAGGGCCCCACTGAAGCTTTCTTT. Protein product: CASSSGEGPTEAFF.

By sample fraction, this clone is medium-sized (0.01 to 0.1%). The chain joins TRBV29-1 to TRBJ2-1; the match to TRBD2 covers 8 bases. Unmatched junction bases numbered 10, after V lost 6 bases and J lost 6 bases. The length of the CDR3 is 14 residues. Per the germline V gene, CDR1 is SQVTM and CDR2 is ANQGSEA. CDR3 nucleotide sequence: TGCAGCGTCCAAGTGCGCGGGAGGTCCAATGAGCAGTTCTTC. This sequence encodes CSVQVRGRSNEQFF.

This chain links TRBV6-6 with TRBJ1-3, with D maybe TRBD1 (6 bases). From germline, CDR1 is MNHNY and CDR2 SVGAGI (reference sequence). V was clipped by 6 bases and J by 0 bases, with 9 bases between them. The CDR3 extends over 14 amino acids. In DNA form, the CDR3 reads TGTGCCAGCAGCCGGGACAACTCTGGAAACACCATATATTTT. The encoded protein is CASSRDNSGNTIYF.

This clone was counted between two and nine times. The genes are TRBV7-8 and TRBJ1-5; possible D gene TRBD1, 5 bases. The CDR3 extends over 17 amino acids. Germline CDR1 SGHVS, CDR2 FQNEAQ. V lost 5 bases and J 2 bases, leaving 19 bases between the germline ends. DNA of the CDR3: TGTGCCAGCAGCCGGAAGGAGGGTTTGGGGGGCAATCAGCCCCAGCATTTT. Its translation is CASSRKEGLGGNQPQHF. Together with reference TRBV7-8 and TRBJ1-5, the CDR3 gives the full variable domain: GAGVSQSPRYKVAKRGQDVALRCDPISGHVSLFWYQQALGQGPEFLTYFQNEAQLDKSGLPSDRFFAERPEGSVSTLKIQRTQQEDSAVYLCASSRKEGLGGNQPQHFGDGTRLSIL.

This clone showed up just a few times. This chain uses TRBV11-1 with TRBJ2-1; 12 nucleotides align to TRBD2. The germline V gene has CDR1 SGHAT and CDR2 FQDESV (reference sequence). Losses at the gene ends were 4 bases for V and 4 bases for J; bases not matched to a gene: 5. This CDR3 region has 16 residues. CDR3 DNA: TGTGCCAGCAGCTCCCTAGCGGGGGGGACATACAATGAGCAGTTCTTC. It translates to CASSSLAGGTYNEQFF.

The CDR3 coding sequence is TGCGCCAGCAGCCAAGGACAGAGGATGAACACTGAAGCTTTCTTT. It translates to CASSQGQRMNTEAFF. The genes are TRBV4-3 and TRBJ1-1, with TRBD1 as a possible D gene (5 bases). CDR1 is LGHNA, CDR2 YSLEER, per germline. CDR3 length equals 15 residues. Trimming took 1 base from V and 0 from J, leaving 9 bases between them.

This clone was picked up a small number of times. The J gene is TRBJ2-3, the V gene TRBV18; D not resolved. The germline V gene has CDR1 KGHSH and CDR2 LQKENI. Trimming took 0 bases from V and 1 from J, leaving 8 bases between them. This CDR3 spans 15 amino acids. The CDR3 loop reads CASSPPLQGTDTQYF. CDR3 in DNA: TGTGCCAGCTCACCACCGCTCCAGGGCACAGATACGCAGTATTTT.

The V gene is TRBV7-9, the J gene TRBJ2-5, with D possibly TRBD2 on 5 matching bases. V was shortened by 3 bases and J by 7 bases, with 9 bases between the two germline ends. The CDR3 is 12 residues long. Germline CDR1 reads SEHNR; CDR2 reads FQNEAQ (reference sequence). In DNA, the CDR3 is TGTGCCAGCAGCTTGGTTGAGGGGACCCAGTACTTC. This codes for CASSLVEGTQYF. The full variable domain, its missing parts supplied by reference TRBV7-9 and TRBJ2-5, is DTGVSQNPRHKITKRGQNVTFRCDPISEHNRLYWYRQTLGQGPEFLTYFQNEAQLEKSRLLSDRFSAERPKGSFSTLEIQRTEQGDSAMYLCASSLVEGTQYFGPGTRLLVL.

This clone was seen ten or more times. The chain carries TRBV30 and TRBJ1-2; no definite D call. Germline V lookup: CDR1 GTSNPN, CDR2 SVGIG (reference sequence). V was clipped by 2 bases and J by 4 bases, with 11 bases between them. The CDR3 sequence is 13 residues long. The CDR3 nucleotides read TGTGCCTGGAGTAAAGCAGGAGGCTATGGCTACACCTTC. Translated, it gives CAWSKAGGYGYTF.

The chain couples TRBV5-1 to TRBJ2-1, with TRBD2 matching 8 bases. The CDR3 runs to 16 residues. Trimming at V came to 0 bases and at J to 4 bases, leaving 6 bases not matched to a gene. CDR1 SGHRS and CDR2 YFSETQ come from the germline V gene. This chain's CDR3 is CASSLVPGGNYNEQFF. DNA of the CDR3: TGCGCCAGCAGCTTGGTTCCGGGGGGGAATTACAATGAGCAGTTCTTC. The variable domain in full, with the rest retrieved from reference TRBV5-1 and TRBJ2-1, is KAGVTQTPRYLIKTRGQQVTLSCSPISGHRSVSWYQQTPGQGLQFLFEYFSETQRNKGNFPGRFSGRQFSNSRSEMNVSTLELGDSALYLCASSLVPGGNYNEQFFGPGTRLTVL.

The V and J genes are TRBV30 and TRBJ2-7, with D tentatively TRBD2 (6 bases). The CDR3 sequence is 12 residues long. Germline V gene lookup returns CDR1 GTSNPN and CDR2 SVGIG (reference sequence). Between the trimmed V and J ends, which lost 2 bases and 5 bases, there was a span of 10 bases. CDR3 region: CAWSRGSDEQYF. Written as DNA, the CDR3 is TGTGCCTGGAGTCGGGGGTCGGACGAGCAGTACTTC.

The rearrangement uses TRBV4-1 and TRBJ2-1, with 12 bases fitting TRBD2. Germline V lookup: CDR1 MGHRA, CDR2 YSYEKL. This CDR3 has 18 amino acids. V was clipped by 0 bases and J by 7 bases; unmatched bases: 10. The CDR3 coding sequence is TGCGCCAGCAGCCAAGAGTCTAGCGGGAGGGCCGGAAAGAATGAGCAGTTCTTC. Protein: CASSQESSGRAGKNEQFF.

This clone was detected once. In DNA, the CDR3 is TGTGCCAGTAGTATCCCCCTCTATGGCGGGAGGGCCGGCACCGGGGAGCTGTTTTTT. Its protein product is CASSIPLYGGRAGTGELFF. The chain joins TRBV19 to TRBJ2-2; the match to TRBD2 covers 9 bases. The CDR3 runs 19 residues. Germline V lookup: CDR1 LNHDA, CDR2 SQIVND (reference sequence). V lost 3 bases, J lost 4 bases, and 15 bases stayed unmatched.

This chain uses TRBV7-9 with TRBJ2-7, with 7 bases lining up with TRBD1. CDR1 SEHNR and CDR2 FQNEAQ come from the germline V gene (reference sequence). CDR3 length equals 14 residues. Trimming removed 5 bases from V and 4 bases from J; junction bases left unmatched: 8. The CDR3 sequence is CASSHRDSPYEQYF. In nucleotides, the CDR3 is TGTGCCAGCAGCCACCGGGACAGCCCGTACGAGCAGTACTTC. Full variable domain (missing parts from reference TRBV7-9 and TRBJ2-7): DTGVSQNPRHKITKRGQNVTFRCDPISEHNRLYWYRQTLGQGPEFLTYFQNEAQLEKSRLLSDRFSAERPKGSFSTLEIQRTEQGDSAMYLCASSHRDSPYEQYFGPGTRLTVT.